This T cell receptor beta chain is from a study of blood T cell repertoires in COVID-19. On the study more broadly: There were acute and convalescent COVID-19 samples, and they came from the United States, Italy and Spain. In each case, the material was cDNA or gDNA derived from T cells, B-cell-depleted T cells, or PBMCs.

Clones were sequenced by immunoSEQ multiplex PCR, and TCRdb holds only the in-frame ones, with some missing. The table lists over 200,000 clones, roughly 76% of them singletons, with approximately 5.3% in the top ten. Trimming cost V 3 bases and J 7 bases, with 25 bases left between them. Germline-derived CDR1 and CDR2 are LNHDA and SQIVND (reference sequence). The CDR3 contains 17 residues. V usage is TRBV19 and J usage is TRBJ2-7; maybe TRBD1 (5 bases). The specimen was peripheral blood. The clonotype comes from a human donor in a cohort sampled during active COVID-19. The CDR3 DNA follows: TGTGCCAGTAGTATTGAGCCGCACAGGTCTTCCCTTAAAGAGCAGTACTTC. The encoded protein is CASSIEPHRSSLKEQYF.